The subject of this entry is one T cell receptor (beta chain). Its antigen is unknown. This entry is derived from a study of T cell repertoires in cytomegalovirus infection. Study-level information: The authors relied on CMV epitopes, both recently identified HLA-C-restricted and well-studied HLA-B-restricted.

TCRdb analysed the reads with MiXCR anew, one entry per CDR3 protein. The sample carries about 280,000 distinct CDR3 sequences, under 25% recorded once. CDR1 and CDR2 (germline): MNHEY, SVGEGT. V shed 6 bases and J shed 6 bases, with 12 bases lying between them. This CDR3 comprises 12 residues. The study's findings and limits: There were HLA-C-restricted CMV-specific TCR beta clonotypes dominating the ex vivo response.

The clonotype comes from a human donor in good health (CMV status not recorded). Some clones in this sample may be carry-over from other donors' samples. V is TRBV6-2 or TRBV6-3 and J is TRBJ2-7; D unclear. The sample was cultured PBMCs, taken from culture after CMV antigen stimulation. As DNA, the CDR3 is TGTGCCAGCAGGGGCGAAAGGTCCGAGCAGTACTTC. It yields the protein CASRGERSEQYF.